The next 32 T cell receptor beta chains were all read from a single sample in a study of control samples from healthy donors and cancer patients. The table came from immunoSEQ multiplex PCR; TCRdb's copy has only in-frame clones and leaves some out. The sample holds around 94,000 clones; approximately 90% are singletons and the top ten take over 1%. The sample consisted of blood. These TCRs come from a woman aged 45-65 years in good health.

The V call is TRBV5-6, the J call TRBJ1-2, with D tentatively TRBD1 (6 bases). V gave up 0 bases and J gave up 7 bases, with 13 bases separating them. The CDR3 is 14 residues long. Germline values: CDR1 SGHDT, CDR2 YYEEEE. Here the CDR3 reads CASSLGQGIPGYTF. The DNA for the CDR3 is TGTGCCAGCAGCTTGGGCCAGGGGATCCCTGGCTACACCTTC.

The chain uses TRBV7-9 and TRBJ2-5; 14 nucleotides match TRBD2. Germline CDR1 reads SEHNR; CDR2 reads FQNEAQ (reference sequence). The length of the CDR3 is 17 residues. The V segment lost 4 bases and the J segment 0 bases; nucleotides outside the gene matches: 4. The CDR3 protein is CASSSRTSGRYQETQYF. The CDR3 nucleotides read TGTGCCAGCAGCTCTCGGACTAGCGGGAGGTACCAAGAGACCCAGTACTTC.

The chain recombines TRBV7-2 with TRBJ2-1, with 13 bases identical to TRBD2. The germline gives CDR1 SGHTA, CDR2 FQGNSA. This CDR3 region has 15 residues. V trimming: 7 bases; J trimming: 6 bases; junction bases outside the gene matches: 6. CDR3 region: CASILLAGGSNEQFF. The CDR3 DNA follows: TGTGCCAGCATCCTACTAGCGGGAGGGTCCAATGAGCAGTTCTTC.

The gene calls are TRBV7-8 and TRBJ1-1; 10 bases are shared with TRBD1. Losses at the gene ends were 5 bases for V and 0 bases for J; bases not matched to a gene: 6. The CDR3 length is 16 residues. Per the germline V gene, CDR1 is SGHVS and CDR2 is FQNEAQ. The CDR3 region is CASSPGDRGMNTEAFF. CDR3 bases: TGTGCCAGCAGCCCAGGGGACAGGGGCATGAACACTGAAGCTTTCTTT.

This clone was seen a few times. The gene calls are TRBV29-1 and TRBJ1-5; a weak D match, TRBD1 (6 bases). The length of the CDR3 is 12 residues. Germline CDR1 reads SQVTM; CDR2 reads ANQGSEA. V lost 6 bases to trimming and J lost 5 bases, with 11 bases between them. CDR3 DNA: TGCAGCGTCCGGGACACTGATCAGCCCCAGCATTTT. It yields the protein CSVRDTDQPQHF.

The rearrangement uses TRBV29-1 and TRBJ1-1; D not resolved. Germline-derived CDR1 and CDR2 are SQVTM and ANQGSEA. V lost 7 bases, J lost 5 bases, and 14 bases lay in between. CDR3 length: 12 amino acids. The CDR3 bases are TGCAGCGCTCTAACTCCGGGGACTGAAGCTTTCTTT. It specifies CSALTPGTEAFF. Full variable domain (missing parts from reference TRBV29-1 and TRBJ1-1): SAVISQKPSRDICQRGTSLTIQCQVDSQVTMMFWYRQQPGQSLTLIATANQGSEATYESGFVIDKFPISRPNLTFSTLTVSNMSPEDSSIYLCSALTPGTEAFFGQGTRLTVV.

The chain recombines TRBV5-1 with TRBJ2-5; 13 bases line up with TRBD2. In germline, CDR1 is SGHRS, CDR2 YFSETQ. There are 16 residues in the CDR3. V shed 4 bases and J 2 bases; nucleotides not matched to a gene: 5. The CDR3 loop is CASSARLAGGQETQYF. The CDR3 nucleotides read TGCGCCAGCAGCGCCCGACTAGCGGGAGGACAAGAGACCCAGTACTTC.

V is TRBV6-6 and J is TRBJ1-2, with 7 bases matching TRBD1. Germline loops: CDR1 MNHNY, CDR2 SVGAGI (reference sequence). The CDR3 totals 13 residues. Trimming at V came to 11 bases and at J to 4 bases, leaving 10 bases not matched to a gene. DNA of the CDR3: TGTGCCGCAGCGAGAGGGGGCGGCTATGGCTACACCTTC. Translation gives CAAARGGGYGYTF.

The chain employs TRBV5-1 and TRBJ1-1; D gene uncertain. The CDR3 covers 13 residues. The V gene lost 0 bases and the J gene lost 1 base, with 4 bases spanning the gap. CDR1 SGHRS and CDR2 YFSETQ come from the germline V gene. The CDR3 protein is CASSLETNTEAFF. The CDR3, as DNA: TGCGCCAGCAGCTTGGAAACGAACACTGAAGCTTTCTTT. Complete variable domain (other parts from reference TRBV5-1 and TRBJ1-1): KAGVTQTPRYLIKTRGQQVTLSCSPISGHRSVSWYQQTPGQGLQFLFEYFSETQRNKGNFPGRFSGRQFSNSRSEMNVSTLELGDSALYLCASSLETNTEAFFGQGTRLTVV.

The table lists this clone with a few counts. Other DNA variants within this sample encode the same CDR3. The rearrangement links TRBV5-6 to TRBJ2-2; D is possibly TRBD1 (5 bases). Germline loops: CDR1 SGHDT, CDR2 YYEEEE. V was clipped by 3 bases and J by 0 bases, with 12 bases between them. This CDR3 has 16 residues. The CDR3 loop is CASSSYRTANTGELFF. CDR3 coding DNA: TGTGCCAGCAGCTCCTACAGGACCGCGAACACCGGGGAGCTGTTTTTT.

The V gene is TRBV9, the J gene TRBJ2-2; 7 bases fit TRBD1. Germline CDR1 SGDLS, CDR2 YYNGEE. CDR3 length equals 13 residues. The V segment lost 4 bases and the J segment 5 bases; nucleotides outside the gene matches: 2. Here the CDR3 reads CASSMDRTGELFF. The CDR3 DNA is TGTGCCAGCAGCATGGACAGGACCGGGGAGCTGTTTTTT. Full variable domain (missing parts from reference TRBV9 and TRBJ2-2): DSGVTQTPKHLITATGQRVTLRCSPRSGDLSVYWYQQSLDQGLQFLIQYYNGEERAKGNILERFSAQQFPDLHSELNLSSLELGDSALYFCASSMDRTGELFFGEGSRLTVL.

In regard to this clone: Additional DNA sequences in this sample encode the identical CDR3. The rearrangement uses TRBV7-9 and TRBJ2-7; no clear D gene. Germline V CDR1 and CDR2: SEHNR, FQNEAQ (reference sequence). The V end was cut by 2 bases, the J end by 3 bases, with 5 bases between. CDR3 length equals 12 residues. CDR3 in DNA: TGTGCCAGCAGCTTAACGGGCTACGAGCAGTACTTC. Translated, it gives CASSLTGYEQYF. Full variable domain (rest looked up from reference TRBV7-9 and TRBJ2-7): DTGVSQNPRHKITKRGQNVTFRCDPISEHNRLYWYRQTLGQGPEFLTYFQNEAQLEKSRLLSDRFSAERPKGSFSTLEIQRTEQGDSAMYLCASSLTGYEQYFGPGTRLTVT.

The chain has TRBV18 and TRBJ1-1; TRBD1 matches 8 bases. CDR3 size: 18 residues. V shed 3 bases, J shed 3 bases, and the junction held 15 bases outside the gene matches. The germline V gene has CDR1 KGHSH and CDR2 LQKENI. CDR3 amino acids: CASSPRHAGGIVDTEAFF. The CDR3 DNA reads TGTGCCAGCTCACCCCGCCACGCAGGGGGCATTGTGGACACTGAAGCTTTCTTT.

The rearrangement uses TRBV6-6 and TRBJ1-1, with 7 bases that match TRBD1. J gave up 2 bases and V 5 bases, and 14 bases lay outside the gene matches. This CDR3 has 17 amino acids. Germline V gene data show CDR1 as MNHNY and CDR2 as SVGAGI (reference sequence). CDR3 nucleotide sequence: TGTGCCAGCAGTCATCTTCTGAACAGGGGAGGCAACACTGAAGCTTTCTTT. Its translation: CASSHLLNRGGNTEAFF.

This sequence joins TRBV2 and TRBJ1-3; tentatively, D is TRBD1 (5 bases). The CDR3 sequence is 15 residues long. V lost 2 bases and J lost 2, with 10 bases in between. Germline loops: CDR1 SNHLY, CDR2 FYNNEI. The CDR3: CASSEPGTAGNTIYF. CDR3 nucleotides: TGTGCCAGCAGTGAACCTGGGACGGCTGGAAACACCATATATTTT.

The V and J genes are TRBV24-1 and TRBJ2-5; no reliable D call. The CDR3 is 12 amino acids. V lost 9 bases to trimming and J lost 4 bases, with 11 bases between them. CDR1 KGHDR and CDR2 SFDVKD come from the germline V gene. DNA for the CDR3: TGTGCCACCTCCGACGGGCTAGAGACCCAGTACTTC. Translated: CATSDGLETQYF.

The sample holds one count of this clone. DNA of the CDR3: TGTGCCAGCAGTTTTAGACTGGCCGATTCTCCCTACGAGCAGTACTTC. Translating gives CASSFRLADSPYEQYF. The chain uses TRBV11-2 and TRBJ2-7; D unclear. V was trimmed by 6 bases and J by 2 bases, leaving 20 bases between them. The germline V gene has CDR1 SGHAT and CDR2 FQNNGV. The CDR3 is 16 residues long.

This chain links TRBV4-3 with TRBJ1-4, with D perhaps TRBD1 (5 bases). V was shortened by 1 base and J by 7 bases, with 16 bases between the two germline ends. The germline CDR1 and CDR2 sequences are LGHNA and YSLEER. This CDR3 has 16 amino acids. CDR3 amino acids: CASSQGEGRVGEKLFF. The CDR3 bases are TGCGCCAGCAGCCAAGGGGAGGGCAGGGTCGGTGAAAAACTGTTTTTT.

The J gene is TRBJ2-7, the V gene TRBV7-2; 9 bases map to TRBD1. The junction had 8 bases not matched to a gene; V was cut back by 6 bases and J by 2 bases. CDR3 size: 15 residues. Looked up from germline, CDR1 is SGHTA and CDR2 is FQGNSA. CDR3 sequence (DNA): TGTGCCAGCAGAGCCCCGGGACAGGGAACCTACGAGCAGTACTTC. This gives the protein CASRAPGQGTYEQYF.

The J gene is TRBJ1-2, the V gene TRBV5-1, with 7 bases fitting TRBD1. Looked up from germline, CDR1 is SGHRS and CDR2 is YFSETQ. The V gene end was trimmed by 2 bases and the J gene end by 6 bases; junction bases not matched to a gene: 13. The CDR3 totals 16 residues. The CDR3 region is CASSFTGDSSLDGYTF. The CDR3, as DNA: TGCGCCAGCAGCTTTACAGGGGATTCGAGTTTGGATGGCTACACCTTC.

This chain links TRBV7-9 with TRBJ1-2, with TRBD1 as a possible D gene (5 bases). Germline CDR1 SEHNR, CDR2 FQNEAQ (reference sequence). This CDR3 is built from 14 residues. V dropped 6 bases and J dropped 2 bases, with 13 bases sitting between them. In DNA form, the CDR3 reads TGTGCCAGCAGGGTCCCGGGGCAGAACTATGGCTACACCTTC. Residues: CASRVPGQNYGYTF.

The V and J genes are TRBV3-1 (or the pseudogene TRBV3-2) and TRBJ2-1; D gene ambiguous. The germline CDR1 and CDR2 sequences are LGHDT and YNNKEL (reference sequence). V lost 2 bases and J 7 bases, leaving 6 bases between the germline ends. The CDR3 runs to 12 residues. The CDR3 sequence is CASSQSRNEQFF. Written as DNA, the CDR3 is TGTGCCAGCAGCCAAAGTCGGAATGAGCAGTTCTTC.

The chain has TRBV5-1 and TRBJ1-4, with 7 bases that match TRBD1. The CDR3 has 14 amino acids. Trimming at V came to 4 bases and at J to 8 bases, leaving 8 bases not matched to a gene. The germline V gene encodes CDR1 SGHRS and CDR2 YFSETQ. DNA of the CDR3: TGCGCCAGCAGCACCTCAGGGGGTCGGGAAAAACTGTTTTTT. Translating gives CASSTSGGREKLFF.

The CDR3 DNA reads as TGTGCCAGCAGCAGGTTTGGCACTGAAGCTTTCTTT. It specifies CASSRFGTEAFF. The chain combines TRBV28 with TRBJ1-1; D is undetermined. From germline, CDR1 is MDHEN and CDR2 SYDVKM. This CDR3 contains 12 residues. Deletions cut 6 bases from V and 4 bases from J, with 9 bases between.

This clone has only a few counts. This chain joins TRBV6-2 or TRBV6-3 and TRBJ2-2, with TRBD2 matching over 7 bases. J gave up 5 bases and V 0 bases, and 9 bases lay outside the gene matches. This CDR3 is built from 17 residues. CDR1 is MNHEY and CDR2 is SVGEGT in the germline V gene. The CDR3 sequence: CASSYSKQRGFTGELFF. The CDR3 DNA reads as TGTGCCAGCAGTTACTCGAAGCAGCGGGGTTTTACCGGGGAGCTGTTTTTT.

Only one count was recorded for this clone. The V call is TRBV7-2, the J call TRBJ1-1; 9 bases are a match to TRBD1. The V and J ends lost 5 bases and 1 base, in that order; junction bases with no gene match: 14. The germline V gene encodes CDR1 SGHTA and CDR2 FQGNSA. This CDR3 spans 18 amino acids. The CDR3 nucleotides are TGTGCCAGCAGCGTACCCAGACAGGGGGAGGGCAGGAACACTGAAGCTTTCTTT. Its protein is CASSVPRQGEGRNTEAFF. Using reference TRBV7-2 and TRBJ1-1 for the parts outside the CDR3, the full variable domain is GAGVSQSPSNKVTEKGKDVELRCDPISGHTALYWYRQSLGQGLEFLIYFQGNSAPDKSGLPSDRFSAERTGGSVSTLTIQRTQQEDSAVYLCASSVPRQGEGRNTEAFFGQGTRLTVV.

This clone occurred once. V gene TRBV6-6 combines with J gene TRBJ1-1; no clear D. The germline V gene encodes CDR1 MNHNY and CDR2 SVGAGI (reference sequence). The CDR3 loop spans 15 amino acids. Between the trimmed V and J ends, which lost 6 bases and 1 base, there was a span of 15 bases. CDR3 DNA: TGTGCCAGCAGCGACGGGTTCCGAAAGAACACTGAAGCTTTCTTT. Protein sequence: CASSDGFRKNTEAFF.

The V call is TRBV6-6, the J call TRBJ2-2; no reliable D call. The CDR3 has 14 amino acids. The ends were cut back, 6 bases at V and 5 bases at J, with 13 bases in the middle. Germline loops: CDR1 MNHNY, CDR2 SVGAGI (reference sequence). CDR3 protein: CASSLHENTGELFF. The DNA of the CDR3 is TGTGCCAGCAGCCTACACGAGAATACCGGGGAGCTGTTTTTT.

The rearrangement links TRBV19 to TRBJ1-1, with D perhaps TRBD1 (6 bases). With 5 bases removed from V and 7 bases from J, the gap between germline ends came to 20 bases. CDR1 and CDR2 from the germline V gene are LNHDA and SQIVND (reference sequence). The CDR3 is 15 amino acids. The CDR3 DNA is TGTGCCAGTAGTCAATTTGGGGGCCCTTCCAATGAAGCTTTCTTT. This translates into CASSQFGGPSNEAFF.

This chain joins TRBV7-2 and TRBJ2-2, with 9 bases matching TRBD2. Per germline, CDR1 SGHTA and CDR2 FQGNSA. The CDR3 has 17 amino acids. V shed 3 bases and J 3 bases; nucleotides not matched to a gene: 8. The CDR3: CASSFLASGIDTGELFF. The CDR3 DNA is TGTGCCAGCAGCTTCCTGGCTAGCGGGATTGACACCGGGGAGCTGTTTTTT.

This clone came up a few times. The CDR3 protein is CSVQQGRNYGYTF. The CDR3 DNA sequence: TGCAGCGTCCAACAGGGGCGGAACTATGGCTACACCTTC. The chain uses TRBV29-1 and TRBJ1-2; 7 bases fit TRBD1. Germline CDR1 is SQVTM and CDR2 is ANQGSEA. J gave up 2 bases and V 6 bases, and 6 bases lay outside the gene matches. The CDR3 is 13 residues long.

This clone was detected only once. The CDR3 protein is CARSPNSPYGGSNQPQHF. As DNA, the CDR3 is TGTGCCAGAAGCCCAAACTCCCCTTACGGGGGTAGCAATCAGCCCCAGCATTTT. The rearrangement joins TRBV7-5 to TRBJ1-5. TRBV7-5 is flagged as a pseudogene. This CDR3 spans 18 amino acids.